A selection of T cell receptor beta chains follows, all from one sample in a study of graft-versus-host responses after intestinal transplantation. Generated by immunoSEQ multiplex PCR, the TCRdb table keeps only in-frame clones and is missing some. The sample shows some 130,000 clones, 90% to 95% of them seen only once. Their recognized antigens are unknown. Sequenced material: unstimulated CD8+ T cells sorted from spleen or lymph node cells, taken before intestinal transplant. The receptor set was obtained from a human donor who received an intestinal transplant. The CDR3 runs from the conserved cysteine through the conserved F or W. D genes are given only for firm matches. Size values are once, few and many counts, or a class for expanded clones, and some rows have none.

>-|TRBJ1-5|TRBV5-8|-
CASSLSGVGNQPQHF
TGTGCCAGCAGCTTGTCAGGGGTGGGCAATCAGCCCCAGCATTTT
>-|TRBJ2-7|TRBV5-1|-
CASSLVPFTGHNRISISYEQYF
TGCGCCAGCAGCTTGGTACCATTTACAGGGCACAACCGAATTTCGATTTCCTACGAGCAGTACTTC
>-|TRBJ2-7|TRBV7-8|-
CASSFPEDEQYF
TGTGCCAGCAGCTTCCCGGAGGACGAGCAGTACTTC
>-|TRBJ2-2|TRBV7-9|-
CASSPPNHPNTGELFF
TGTGCCAGCAGCCCCCCCAACCATCCCAACACCGGGGAGCTGTTTTTT
>-|TRBJ2-7|TRBV4-1|-
CASSGSSYEQYF
TGCGCCAGCAGCGGGAGCTCCTACGAGCAGTACTTC
>once|TRBJ2-5|TRBV5-1|-
CASSLNFGWGYETQYF
TGCGCCAGCAGCTTGAACTTTGGGTGGGGGTACGAGACCCAGTACTTC
>-|TRBJ2-7|TRBV9|-
CASSVGPQGNYEQYF
TGTGCCAGCAGCGTAGGCCCCCAGGGAAACTACGAGCAGTACTTC
>-|TRBJ2-1|TRBV7-9|-
CASSQRQVYNEQFF
TGTGCCAGCAGCCAACGACAGGTTTACAATGAGCAGTTCTTC
>-|TRBJ1-5|TRBV28|-
CASSLSGSNQPQHF
TGTGCCAGCAGTTTATCAGGGAGTAATCAGCCCCAGCATTTT
>once|TRBJ1-1|TRBV28|-
CASSLSAYSTEAFF
TGTGCCAGCAGCCTTAGCGCGTACAGCACTGAAGCTTTCTTT
>-|TRBJ2-7|TRBV13|-
CASSRGSTRDNEQYF
TGTGCCAGCAGCCGGGGGAGTACACGGGACAACGAGCAGTACTTC
>-|TRBJ2-1|TRBV6-5|-
CASSASEGGEQFF
TGTGCCAGCAGCGCTAGCGAGGGGGGTGAGCAGTTCTTC
>-|TRBJ2-3|TRBV4-1|TRBD2
CASSESGREPDTQYF
TGCGCCAGCAGCGAGAGCGGGAGGGAGCCAGATACGCAGTATTTT
>-|TRBJ2-7|TRBV28|TRBD2
CASSLGLAGDEQYF
TGTGCCAGCAGCCTGGGACTAGCGGGAGACGAGCAGTACTTC
>once|TRBJ1-2|TRBV27|TRBD1
CASSPSRDRGGYTF
TGTGCCAGCAGTCCGTCCCGGGACAGGGGTGGCTACACCTTC
>-|TRBJ2-7|TRBV9|TRBD2
CASSAYAGGADEQYF
TGTGCCAGCAGCGCATATGCGGGAGGGGCCGACGAGCAGTACTTC
>-|TRBJ2-5|TRBV7-8|TRBD2
CASSLELAGAVETQYF
TGTGCCAGCAGCTTAGAATTAGCGGGAGCGGTAGAGACCCAGTACTTC
>-|TRBJ1-1|TRBV2|-
CASSPLPEAFF
TGTGCCAGCAGTCCCCTCCCTGAAGCTTTCTTT
>-|TRBJ2-2|TRBV5-3|-
CARSYGWEFNTGELFF
TGTGCCAGGAGCTATGGGTGGGAGTTTAACACCGGGGAGCTGTTTTTT
>-|TRBJ2-7|TRBV5-5|-
CASSPGLRNEQYF
TGTGCCAGCAGCCCTGGACTACGGAACGAGCAGTACTTC
>-|TRBJ2-7|TRBV5-1|TRBD2
CASSLFLAGGSSYEQYF
TGCGCCAGCAGCTTATTCCTAGCGGGCGGTAGCTCCTACGAGCAGTACTTC
>-|TRBJ1-1|TRBV5-8|-
CASSLLGLNTEAFF
TGTGCCAGCAGCTTGCTGGGCCTGAACACTGAAGCTTTCTTT
>-|TRBJ2-7|TRBV29-1|-
CSVDDSSYEQYF
TGCAGCGTTGATGACTCAAGCTACGAGCAGTACTTC
>-|TRBJ2-2|TRBV5-5|TRBD1
CASSLGQVLSGELFF
TGTGCCAGCAGCTTAGGACAGGTTCTGTCCGGGGAGCTGTTTTTT